This T cell receptor beta chain is drawn from a study of PD-1 blockade in classical Hodgkin lymphoma. Data came from immunoSEQ multiplex PCR; TCRdb stores just in-frame clones and leaves some out. The data contain around 7,000 clones, roughly 79% of them singletons. J gave up 0 bases and V 7 bases, and 2 bases lay outside the gene matches. The CDR3 sequence is 14 residues long. From germline, CDR1 is SNHLY and CDR2 FYNNEI. Time point noted: newly diagnosed, previously untreated cHL patient sample. Study-level results: What drove the repertoire differences, possibly disease activity or prior therapy, has not been defined.

A note on this clone: Antigen specificity is unknown.

The source is a human donor with classical Hodgkin lymphoma. The V gene is TRBV2, the J gene TRBJ2-2; 7 bases line up with TRBD1. The sample was peripheral blood mononuclear cells (PBMCs). Written as DNA, the CDR3 is TGTGCCAGCATCGGGACAGCGAACACCGGGGAGCTGTTTTTT. Translated, it gives CASIGTANTGELFF.